The 22 T cell receptor beta chains listed next were all sequenced from one sample in a study of identical twins. TCRdb reprocessed the 5' RACE reads with MiXCR, giving one entry per CDR3 protein. The profile shows some 590,000 distinct CDR3 sequences, 7.5% to 10% of them singletons. These data were also reused for a study on yellow fever vaccine responses in identical twins.

Sequenced material: PBMCs. These receptors were obtained from a woman aged 18-29 years in good health.

This clonotype was counted between two and nine times. The gene calls are TRBV4-2 and TRBJ2-5; 13 nucleotides agree with TRBD2. Germline V lookup: CDR1 LGHNA, CDR2 YNFKEQ. After removal of 1 base from V and 2 bases from J, the junction contained 10 bases not matched to a gene. The CDR3 extends over 19 amino acids. The CDR3 DNA reads TGTGCCAGCAGCCAAGTAGGCCAGGGGGGACTAGCGGGACAAGAGACCCAGTACTTC. Its translation: CASSQVGQGGLAGQETQYF.

This clonotype was seen a few times. This chain joins TRBV19 and TRBJ2-1; 7 bases line up with TRBD1. CDR1 LNHDA and CDR2 SQIVND come from the germline V gene (reference sequence). This CDR3 contains 15 residues. Trimming cost V 7 bases and J 5 bases; bases outside gene matches: 11. CDR3: CASTSPGTADNEQFF. The CDR3 DNA reads as TGTGCCAGTACCTCTCCCGGGACAGCCGACAATGAGCAGTTCTTC.

This clonotype was seen a handful of times. V and J are TRBV6-5 and TRBJ2-1; D unclear. Per germline, CDR1 MNHEY and CDR2 SVGAGI. The length of the CDR3 is 11 residues. V was pared by 7 bases and J by 4 bases, with 5 bases between. The CDR3 DNA sequence: TGTGCCAGCACCGCTTACAATGAGCAGTTCTTC. Encoded protein: CASTAYNEQFF.

The chain employs TRBV30 and TRBJ2-5, with 7 bases matching TRBD1. Germline-derived CDR1 and CDR2 are GTSNPN and SVGIG (reference sequence). V shed 3 bases, J shed 0 bases, and the junction held 13 bases outside the gene matches. The CDR3 is 17 amino acids. The CDR3 reads CAWSASGQPAYQETQYF. The CDR3 nucleotides read TGTGCCTGGAGCGCCTCGGGACAGCCCGCGTACCAAGAGACCCAGTACTTC. Using reference TRBV30 and TRBJ2-5 for the parts outside the CDR3, the full variable domain is SQTIHQWPATLVQPVGSPLSLECTVEGTSNPNLYWYRQAAGRGLQLLFYSVGIGQISSEVPQNLSASRPQDRQFILSSKKLLLSDSGFYLCAWSASGQPAYQETQYFGPGTRLLVL.

The J gene is TRBJ2-1, the V gene TRBV14, with D tentatively TRBD1 or TRBD2 (5 bases each). The germline V and J ends were trimmed by 2 bases and 0 bases, with 17 bases remaining between them. CDR3 length: 18 amino acids. Germline V gene lookup returns CDR1 SGHDN and CDR2 FVKESK. The CDR3 nucleotides are TGTGCCAGCAGCCAAAGGCACGAGGGGTGGGCCTCCTACAATGAGCAGTTCTTC. Its translation is CASSQRHEGWASYNEQFF.

This clonotype was picked up a small number of times. This chain links TRBV11-3 with TRBJ2-3; D call uncertain. V lost 0 bases to trimming and J lost 8 bases, with 9 bases between them. In germline, CDR1 is SGHNT, CDR2 YENEEA. The CDR3 runs 13 residues. The CDR3 DNA follows: TGTGCCAGCAGCTTAGATCGCTGGGTTACGCAGTATTTT. This gives the protein CASSLDRWVTQYF.

This clonotype was seen a handful of times. V and J are TRBV20-1 and TRBJ2-7, with D perhaps TRBD2 (5 bases). V was cut by 3 bases and J by 1 base, with 13 bases left in between. The CDR3 extends over 14 amino acids. The germline V gene encodes CDR1 DFQATT and CDR2 SNEGSKA (reference sequence). The DNA for the CDR3 is TGCAGTGCTAGCCGAGGGCGAACTTCCTACGAGCAGTACTTC. Protein sequence: CSASRGRTSYEQYF.

The J gene is TRBJ2-2, the V gene TRBV2; D perhaps matches TRBD1 (5 bases). Germline assignment: CDR1 SNHLY and CDR2 FYNNEI. This CDR3 contains 14 residues. In DNA, the CDR3 is TGTGCGTCGAGTGAGTGGGGCGTCTTCGGGGAGCTGTTTTTT. Residues: CASSEWGVFGELFF.

The sample holds many counts of this clonotype. The CDR3 DNA follows: TGCAGTGCTAAGGACAGGGGGAGTAGGGGCTACACCTTC. It yields the protein CSAKDRGSRGYTF. V usage is TRBV20-1 and J usage is TRBJ1-2, with TRBD1 identical over 10 bases. CDR1 and CDR2 from the germline V gene are DFQATT and SNEGSKA (reference sequence). The CDR3 runs to 13 residues. V was pared by 4 bases and J by 8 bases, with 7 bases of the junction left unmatched.

This clonotype was picked up many times. This chain uses TRBV7-9 with TRBJ2-7; D perhaps matches TRBD2 (7 bases). CDR3 length: 14 amino acids. The ends were cut back, 6 bases at V and 1 base at J, with 13 bases in the middle. Per the germline V gene, CDR1 is SEHNR and CDR2 is FQNEAQ (reference sequence). CDR3 nucleotides: TGTGCCAGCAGTCCGGGGGGCGCTTCCTACGAGCAGTACTTC. Residues: CASSPGGASYEQYF.

The chain carries TRBV3-1 and TRBJ1-6; 12 bases are shared with TRBD1. J gave up 10 bases and V 7 bases, and 5 bases lay outside the gene matches. There are 14 residues in the CDR3. CDR1 is LGHDT and CDR2 is YNNKEL in the germline V gene (reference sequence). CDR3 DNA: TGTGCCAGCATGGAGGGGACAGGGGGCTCACCCCTCCACTTT. Residues: CASMEGTGGSPLHF. Drawing the rest from reference TRBV3-1 and TRBJ1-6, the complete variable domain is DTAVSQTPKYLVTQMGNDKSIKCEQNLGHDTMYWYKQDSKKFLKIMFSYNNKELIINETVPNRFSPKSPDKAHLNLHINSLELGDSAVYFCASMEGTGGSPLHFGNGTRLTVT.

The rearrangement links TRBV7-2 to TRBJ2-7; D call uncertain. Germline V CDR1 and CDR2: SGHTA, FQGNSA. CDR3 size: 13 residues. Between the trimmed V and J ends, which lost 5 bases and 5 bases, there was a span of 13 bases. The CDR3 DNA is TGTGCCAGCAGCCCCCGGGTTTTAAACGAGCAGTACTTC. Protein product: CASSPRVLNEQYF.

The rearrangement links TRBV6-2 or TRBV6-3 to TRBJ2-4; 10 bases agree with TRBD2. Germline CDR1 reads MNHEY; CDR2 reads SVGEGT. J gave up 7 bases and V 6 bases, and 15 bases lay outside the gene matches. The CDR3 is made up of 17 amino acids. CDR3 DNA: TGTGCCAGCAGAAGCCTAGCGGGAGACGCGAGTCGCAACATTCAGTACTTC. Protein sequence: CASRSLAGDASRNIQYF.

This clonotype occurred many times. V is TRBV20-1 and J is TRBJ2-1; D gene unclear. The CDR3 is 12 amino acids. Trimming cost V 3 bases and J 6 bases, with 9 bases left between them. The germline V gene has CDR1 DFQATT and CDR2 SNEGSKA (reference sequence). The CDR3 reads CSASSSSNEQFF. DNA for the CDR3: TGCAGTGCTAGCTCCTCCAGCAATGAGCAGTTCTTC.

This clonotype was seen more than once but under ten times. V is TRBV5-1 and J is TRBJ1-1; 7 bases are a match to TRBD1. Germline V gene data show CDR1 as SGHRS and CDR2 as YFSETQ. With V trimmed by 6 bases and J by 4 bases, 9 bases remained unmatched. CDR3 length: 14 amino acids. CDR3 DNA sequence: TGCGCCAGCACTTTTAATCAGGGGGTCACTGAAGCTTTCTTT. This translates into CASTFNQGVTEAFF.

The rearrangement links TRBV20-1 to TRBJ2-5, with a possible D match to TRBD1 (6 bases). CDR1 DFQATT and CDR2 SNEGSKA come from the germline V gene (reference sequence). Trimming took 2 bases from V and 0 from J, leaving 7 bases between them. The CDR3 spans 13 residues. The CDR3 region is CSARQGYQETQYF. Written as DNA, the CDR3 is TGCAGTGCTAGACAGGGGTACCAAGAGACCCAGTACTTC.

The table lists this clonotype with a few counts. The chain carries TRBV12-3 or TRBV12-4 and TRBJ2-1; 9 bases agree with TRBD2. J lost 6 bases, V lost 0 bases, and 6 bases had no gene match. This CDR3 contains 16 residues. The CDR3 sequence is CASSLAFGGRVNEQFF. The DNA of the CDR3 is TGTGCCAGCAGTTTAGCCTTTGGCGGGAGGGTCAATGAGCAGTTCTTC.

This clonotype was observed many times. The DNA for the CDR3 is TGTGCCAGCAGCCCGTGGAGGGGAGGGATGAACACTGAAGCTTTCTTT. This sequence encodes CASSPWRGGMNTEAFF. This chain uses TRBV5-5 with TRBJ1-1; TRBD1 might be the D (5 bases). The germline V and J ends were trimmed by 4 bases and 0 bases, with 16 bases remaining between them. The CDR3 has 16 residues. CDR1 and CDR2 (germline): SGHKS, YYEKEE (reference sequence).

The chain recombines TRBV11-2 with TRBJ2-3; TRBD2 is a possible D gene (6 bases). The CDR3 sequence is 15 residues long. V was pared by 4 bases and J by 6 bases, with 17 bases between. Germline V gives CDR1 SGHAT, CDR2 FQNNGV. CDR3: CASSSSGLPRDTQYF. The CDR3 coding sequence is TGTGCCAGCAGCTCCTCGGGACTTCCGCGGGATACGCAGTATTTT.

This clonotype showed up many times. The chain recombines TRBV5-1 with TRBJ2-3, with D possibly TRBD1 on 6 matching bases. V was shortened by 3 bases and J by 6 bases, with 23 bases between the two germline ends. From germline, CDR1 is SGHRS and CDR2 YFSETQ. This CDR3 contains 17 residues. Here the CDR3 reads CASSSTPGDGMLDTQYF. The CDR3 DNA reads as TGCGCCAGCAGCTCTACTCCAGGGGATGGTATGTTGGATACGCAGTATTTT.

This clonotype has at least ten counts. The V and J genes are TRBV6-5 and TRBJ1-2, with 7 bases matching TRBD1. The CDR3 has 14 amino acids. The trim removed 0 bases at V and 7 bases at J, leaving 5 bases unmatched. In germline, CDR1 is MNHEY, CDR2 SVGAGI. The CDR3 DNA is TGTGCCAGCAGTTACTCAAGGACAGGTGGTGGCTACACCTTC. Amino acid sequence: CASSYSRTGGGYTF.

Note on this clonotype: The junction departs from germline at one end; a sequencing error may be responsible. The J gene is TRBJ2-5, the V gene TRBV2; D is undetermined. This CDR3 region has 11 residues. CDR1 and CDR2 (germline): SNHLY, FYNNEI. The CDR3 here is CASSDGTARTF. For the CDR3, the DNA is TGTGCCAGCAGTGACGGAACAGCACGAACCTTC.